The clone carrying this T cell receptor (beta chain) was counted many times. Its target is unknown. This sample is part of a study of T cells in Graves' hyperthyroidism and ophthalmopathy. Study observations and caveats: Stable hyperthyroidism was separated from ophthalmopathy by a model based on 13 V-J features. Most thyroid clonotypes expanded above 0.001 were also detected in blood.

TCR beta CDR3 sequences were amplified from RNA transcripts. TCR CDR3 regions were first amplified by RT-PCR with HTBI primers. TCRdb re-called the multiplex PCR reads through MiXCR, storing one row per CDR3 protein. The profile shows hundreds of thousands of distinct CDR3 sequences, more than 13% of them singletons. Exclusion of a patient resulted from uncontrolled infection, other autoimmune disease, pregnancy or lactation. PBMCs were obtained from over 8.5 ml fresh peripheral blood. Sequenced sample: blood. This clonotype originated in a woman in her twenties or thirties with Graves' hyperthyroidism.

CDR3 nucleotides: TGCAGTGCCGTCCCAGGCTCTAAGGGAGATGAGACCCAGTACTTC. Translating it yields CSAVPGSKGDETQYF. This sequence joins TRBV20-1 and TRBJ2-5; TRBD2 is a possible D gene (5 bases). The CDR3 extends over 15 amino acids. Germline values: CDR1 DFQATT, CDR2 SNEGSKA (reference sequence). The V end lost 6 bases, the J end lost 5 bases, and 22 bases lay between the germline ends.